Listed below are T cell receptor beta chains from one sample, sequenced in a study of a mutant IDH1 vaccine in newly diagnosed glioma. The data were produced by immunoSEQ multiplex PCR, yet TCRdb's version contains in-frame clones alone and is incomplete. This sample has roughly 31,000 clones, with about 80% found just once. The antigens of these receptors remain unknown. The source was PBMCs, collected from a glioma patient whose treatment included an IDH1 peptide vaccine. The receptors shown here come from a man aged 25-45 years with glioma. The CDR3 runs from the conserved cysteine through the conserved F or W. Each record gives: J gene, clone size, V gene, D gene, CDR3 length, CDR3 DNA, CDR3 protein. D genes are given only for firm matches. Clone size appears in some rows only: once, few, many, or a class for an expanded clone.

TRBJ1-6,.,TRBV4-1,.,15,TGCGCCAGCAGCCAAGATCGGGCAGGGACTTCACCCCTCCACTTT,CASSQDRAGTSPLHF
TRBJ2-1,.,TRBV7-3,TRBD2,14,TGTGCCAGCAGCTTAATGGCGGGAGACAATGAGCAGTTCTTC,CASSLMAGDNEQFF
TRBJ1-2,.,TRBV7-2,.,12,TGTGCCAGCAGCTTACGCCTGCGAGGCTACACCTTC,CASSLRLRGYTF
TRBJ2-3,.,TRBV7-9,.,15,TGTGCCAGCAGCTTAGATGGGGACAGCACAGATACGCAGTATTTT,CASSLDGDSTDTQYF
TRBJ2-1,.,TRBV5-4,TRBD1,14,TGTGCCAGCAGCTTGGGGACAGGGGACGGTGAGCAGTTCTTC,CASSLGTGDGEQFF
TRBJ2-1,.,TRBV25-1,.,16,TGTGCCAGCAGTGAATGGTTGGCAGGTCAGGGAGATGAGCAGTTCTTC,CASSEWLAGQGDEQFF
TRBJ1-1,.,TRBV5-6,.,14,TGTGCCAGCAGCTTGTCCTTAGTCAACACTGAAGCTTTCTTT,CASSLSLVNTEAFF
TRBJ1-4,.,TRBV27,TRBD1,15,TGTGCCAGCAGTTTAGTGCGACAGGGAGACGAAAAACTGTTTTTT,CASSLVRQGDEKLFF
TRBJ2-5,.,TRBV14,.,17,TGTGCCAGCAGCCAAGAATTGGGGGGAAGGGTCCAAGAGACCCAGTACTTC,CASSQELGGRVQETQYF
TRBJ1-1,few,TRBV7-6,.,13,TGTGCCAGCAGCACGGACGGCAACACTGAAGCTTTCTTT,CASSTDGNTEAFF
TRBJ2-5,once,TRBV7-2,.,14,TGTGCCAGCAGCTTTGGGACTGCGCGTTCGGACCAGTACTTC,CASSFGTARSDQYF
TRBJ2-1,.,TRBV29-1,TRBD2,15,TGCAGCGTGGCCTGGACTGGCGGGAGTTACAATGAGCAGTTCTTC,CSVAWTGGSYNEQFF
TRBJ2-7,.,TRBV19,TRBD1,15,TGTGCCAGTAGTAGAGAGGACAGGGCTGGAGTCGAGCAGTACTTC,CASSREDRAGVEQYF
TRBJ2-7,.,TRBV5-1,.,14,TGCGCCAGCACCCTGGGAAGGGGGTCCTACGAGCAGTACTTC,CASTLGRGSYEQYF
TRBJ1-1,.,TRBV7-3,TRBD1,14,TGTGCCAGCAGCTTTGGGACAGGGAACACTGAAGCTTTCTTT,CASSFGTGNTEAFF
TRBJ2-1,.,TRBV6-1,.,15,TGTGCCAGCACCGATAGCAGAGGCGCAATCCGTGAGCAGTTCTTC,CASTDSRGAIREQFF
TRBJ1-4,.,TRBV7-9,.,14,TGTGCCAGCAGCTTAGGGGGGGCATGGGAAAAACTGTTTTTT,CASSLGGAWEKLFF
TRBJ2-7,.,TRBV21-1,.,12,TGTGCCAGCAAGGACAGGGACTACGAGCAGTACTTC,CASKDRDYEQYF
TRBJ2-2,.,TRBV7-2,.,16,TGTGCCAGCAGCTTTTTCTCCCGGTTGGGCACCGGGGAGCTGTTTTTT,CASSFFSRLGTGELFF
TRBJ2-7,.,TRBV30,.,14,TGTGCCTGGACCAAAACAGGGATTGACTACGAGCAGTACTTC,CAWTKTGIDYEQYF
TRBJ1-4,once,TRBV19,TRBD1,15,TGTGCCAGTAGTATGCAGACAGGGGGGCGTGAAAAACTGTTTTTT,CASSMQTGGREKLFF
TRBJ1-1,few,TRBV5-1,.,13,TGCGCCAGCAGCCTCCAGGGAGATACTGAAGCTTTCTTT,CASSLQGDTEAFF
TRBJ2-2,.,TRBV7-7,TRBD1,15,TGTGCCAGCAGCTTAGCAGGGACAGACACCGGGGAGCTGTTTTTT,CASSLAGTDTGELFF
TRBJ1-3,.,TRBV7-6,.,15,TGTGCCAGCAGCCTTGGAGGGGCCCCTGGAAACACCATATATTTT,CASSLGGAPGNTIYF
TRBJ1-1,.,TRBV27,TRBD1,16,TGTGCCAGCAGTTCTCAGGGGGCGGAGATGAACACTGAAGCTTTCTTT,CASSSQGAEMNTEAFF
TRBJ1-2,.,TRBV14,TRBD1,16,TGTGCCAGCAGCCAAGATCTTGACGGGACAGGGGCCCACTACACCTTC,CASSQDLDGTGAHYTF
TRBJ1-2,.,TRBV28,.,14,TGTGCCAGCAGTTTAGAGGGATTCCACTATGGCTACACCTTC,CASSLEGFHYGYTF
TRBJ2-1,.,TRBV4-1,.,12,TGCGCCAGCAGCCAAGACTACAATGAGCAGTTCTTC,CASSQDYNEQFF
TRBJ2-7,.,TRBV5-1,.,17,TGCGCCAGCAGCATGACCTCCCTTGGAAGTTCCTCCTACGAGCAGTACTTC,CASSMTSLGSSSYEQYF
TRBJ2-7,.,TRBV27,.,15,TGTGCCAGCAGTTTAGTGCGGGATTTTACCTACGAGCAGTACTTC,CASSLVRDFTYEQYF
TRBJ1-2,.,TRBV7-9,.,13,TGTGCCAGCAGCTTAGATGGGGGAGGTGGCTACACCTTC,CASSLDGGGGYTF
TRBJ1-1,.,TRBV5-1,.,13,TGCGCCAGCAGTTCTCGGGGGAACACTGAAGCTTTCTTT,CASSSRGNTEAFF
TRBJ2-3,.,TRBV10-3,.,12,TGTGCCATCGCTCAGAACACAGATACGCAGTATTTT,CAIAQNTDTQYF
TRBJ2-1,.,TRBV4-1,.,15,TGCGCCAGCAGCCGACAAGGGACCGGCCGCGGGGAGCAGTTCTTC,CASSRQGTGRGEQFF
TRBJ1-3,.,TRBV6-5,.,14,TGTGCCAGCAGCAGGACAGTCGGTGGAAACACCATATATTTT,CASSRTVGGNTIYF
TRBJ2-7,.,TRBV7-9,TRBD1,14,TGTGCCAGCAGCTTAAACACAGGGGAGAACGAGCAGTACTTC,CASSLNTGENEQYF
TRBJ2-3,.,TRBV14,.,15,TGTGCCAGCAGCCAAGATCCGACTCCCACAGATACGCAGTATTTT,CASSQDPTPTDTQYF
TRBJ2-2,.,TRBV5-1,TRBD1,15,TGCGCCAGCAGCTTGGACAGGGGTGCGCGCGGGGAGCTGTTTTTT,CASSLDRGARGELFF
TRBJ2-3,.,TRBV30,.,13,TGTGCCTGGAGTGTGAGGGGGGGGGATACGCAGTATTTT,CAWSVRGGDTQYF
TRBJ1-2,.,TRBV2,.,13,TGTGCCAGCAGTGAGGGCCAGCTTGGGGGCTACACCTTC,CASSEGQLGGYTF
TRBJ2-1,few,TRBV19,.,15,TGTGCCAGTAGTATAGGCCCAGGAGGGAACAATGAGCAGTTCTTC,CASSIGPGGNNEQFF
TRBJ1-5,.,TRBV19,.,15,TGTGCCAGTAGTATGATAGAAGTGGGGAATCAGCCCCAGCATTTT,CASSMIEVGNQPQHF
TRBJ2-5,.,TRBV7-2,.,13,TGTGCCAGCAGCTTATTCAGGGAGGAGACCCAGTACTTC,CASSLFREETQYF
TRBJ1-1,few,TRBV19,.,15,TGTGCCAGTAGTTTTGGGCAGGATACGAACACTGAAGCTTTCTTT,CASSFGQDTNTEAFF
TRBJ2-2,.,TRBV7-6,.,17,TGTGCCAGCAGCCCCTGGGAGATAGGTATCGACACCGGGGAGCTGTTTTTT,CASSPWEIGIDTGELFF
TRBJ2-1,.,TRBV4-3,.,16,TGCGCCAGCAGCCAAGGGGGTCTAGCGATAGGCCATGAGCAGTTCTTC,CASSQGGLAIGHEQFF
TRBJ2-3,.,TRBV4-1,.,14,TGCGCCAGCAGCCAAGAAATCTCTGGAGATACGCAGTATTTT,CASSQEISGDTQYF
TRBJ2-7,.,TRBV10-1,.,13,TGCGCCAGCAGTGAGGGACTGCAATACGAGCAGTACTTC,CASSEGLQYEQYF
TRBJ2-3,.,TRBV7-9,.,15,TGTGCCAGCAGCCGTATAGCGTTTTACACAGATACGCAGTATTTT,CASSRIAFYTDTQYF
TRBJ1-1,.,TRBV4-3,.,15,TGCGCCAGCAGCCAAGATAAATGGGAACAGGGAGGAGCTTTCTTT,CASSQDKWEQGGAFF
TRBJ2-2,.,TRBV19,.,16,TGTGCCAGTACCATAGGGGGTGGCGTGGGCACCGGGGAGCTGTTTTTT,CASTIGGGVGTGELFF
TRBJ2-1,.,TRBV7-9,TRBD2,15,TGTGCCAGCAGCCCAACGGGACTAGCGAGTAAGGAGCAGTTCTTC,CASSPTGLASKEQFF
TRBJ1-2,.,TRBV5-1,TRBD1,13,TGCGCCAGCAGCCAGACAGGGGGCCACGGCTACACCTTC,CASSQTGGHGYTF
TRBJ2-3,.,TRBV2,.,14,TGTGCCAGCAGTGAAAGGATTATCACAGATACGCAGTATTTT,CASSERIITDTQYF
TRBJ2-1,few,TRBV7-9,TRBD2,16,TGTGCCAGCAGCTCCGCCTCTAGCGGGAGGGCCCATGAGCAGTTCTTC,CASSSASSGRAHEQFF
TRBJ2-1,.,TRBV29-1,TRBD2,16,TGCAGCGTTTCCGGGACTAGCTCAAGCGCCTACAATGAGCAGTTCTTC,CSVSGTSSSAYNEQFF
TRBJ1-3,.,TRBV15,TRBD1,14,TGTGCCACCAGCCAGGGGACAGCTGGAAACACCATATATTTT,CATSQGTAGNTIYF